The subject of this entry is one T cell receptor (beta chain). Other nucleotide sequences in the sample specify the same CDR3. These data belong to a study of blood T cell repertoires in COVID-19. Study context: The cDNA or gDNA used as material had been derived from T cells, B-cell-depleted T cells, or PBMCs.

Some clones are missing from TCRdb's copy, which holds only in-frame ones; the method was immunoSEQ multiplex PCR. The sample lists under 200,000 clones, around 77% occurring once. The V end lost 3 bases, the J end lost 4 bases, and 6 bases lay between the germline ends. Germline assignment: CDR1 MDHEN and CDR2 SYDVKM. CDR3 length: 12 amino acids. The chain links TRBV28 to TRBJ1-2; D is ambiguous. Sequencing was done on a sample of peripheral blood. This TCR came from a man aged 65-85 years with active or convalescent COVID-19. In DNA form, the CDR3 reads TGTGCCAGCAGTTTGCGTCTCTATGGCTACACCTTC. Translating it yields CASSLRLYGYTF.